This record looks at one T cell receptor (beta chain) sequence and its context. Antigen specificity is unknown. CDR1 is DFQATT, CDR2 SNEGSKA, per germline (reference sequence). J gave up 6 bases and V 2 bases, and 10 bases lay outside the gene matches. The CDR3 covers 15 residues. TCRdb passed the 5' RACE reads through MiXCR, listing each CDR3 protein once. Among around 340,000 distinct CDR3 sequences listed, 20% were seen once. The data originate from a study of CD8 T cells in ankylosing spondylitis. Study conclusions and caveats: In the blood and synovial fluid of reactive arthritis, some motif variants had been previously reported.

This receptor was taken from a male donor with ankylosing spondylitis or in good health (not recorded which). The specimen sequenced was blood, either unsorted or a sorted T cell fraction (not recorded which). The chain links TRBV20-1 to TRBJ1-5; TRBD1 agrees at 7 bases. The CDR3 loop reads CSARRQGDMGQPQHF. The CDR3 DNA is TGCAGTGCTAGAAGGCAGGGGGATATGGGTCAGCCCCAGCATTTT.